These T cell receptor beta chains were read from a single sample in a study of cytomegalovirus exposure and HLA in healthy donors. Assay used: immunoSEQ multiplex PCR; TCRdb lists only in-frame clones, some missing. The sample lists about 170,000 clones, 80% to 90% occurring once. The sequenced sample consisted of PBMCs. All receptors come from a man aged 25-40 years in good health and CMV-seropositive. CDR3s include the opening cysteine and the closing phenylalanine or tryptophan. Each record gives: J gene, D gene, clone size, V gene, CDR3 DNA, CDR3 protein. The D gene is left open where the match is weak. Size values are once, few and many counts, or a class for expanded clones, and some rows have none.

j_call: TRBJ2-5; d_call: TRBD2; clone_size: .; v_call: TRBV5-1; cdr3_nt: TGCGCCAGCAGGCGGGGGCAAGAGACCCAGTACTTC; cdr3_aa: CASRRGQETQYF
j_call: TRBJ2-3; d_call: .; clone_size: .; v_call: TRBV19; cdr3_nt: TGTGCCAGTAGTATTTTTCCAGGGAGCACAGATACGCAGTATTTT; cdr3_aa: CASSIFPGSTDTQYF
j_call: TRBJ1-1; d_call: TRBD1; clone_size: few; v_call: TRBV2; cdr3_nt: TGTGCCAGCAGTAGGGACAGGCCGAACACTGAAGCTTTCTTT; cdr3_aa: CASSRDRPNTEAFF
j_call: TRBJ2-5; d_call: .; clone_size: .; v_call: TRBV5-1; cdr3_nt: TGCGCCAGCAGCTTGGCCAGAGCGGCGGGTGGAGAGACCCAGTACTTC; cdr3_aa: CASSLARAAGGETQYF
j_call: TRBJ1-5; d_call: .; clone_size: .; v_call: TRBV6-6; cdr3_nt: TGTGCCAGCAGGGAGGGGATTTGGAATCAGCCCCAGCATTTT; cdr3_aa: CASREGIWNQPQHF
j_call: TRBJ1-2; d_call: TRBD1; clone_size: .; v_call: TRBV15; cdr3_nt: TGTGCCACCAGCAGTCTGACAGGGGGCTCCCTCTATGGCTACACCTTC; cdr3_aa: CATSSLTGGSLYGYTF
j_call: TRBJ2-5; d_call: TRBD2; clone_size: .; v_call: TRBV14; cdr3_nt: TGTGCCAGCAGCCCCGGACTAGCGGGAGGGTTGGAGACCCAGTACTTC; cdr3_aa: CASSPGLAGGLETQYF
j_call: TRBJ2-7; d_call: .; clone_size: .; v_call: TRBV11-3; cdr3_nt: TGTGCCAGCAGCTCTGGACAGCCCTACGAGCAGTACTTC; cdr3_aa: CASSSGQPYEQYF
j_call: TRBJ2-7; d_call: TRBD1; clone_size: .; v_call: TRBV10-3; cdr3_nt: TGTGCCATCAGTGGGACGGTGGAGCAGGGGGCCTTTGGGTACGAGCAGTACTTC; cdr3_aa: CAISGTVEQGAFGYEQYF
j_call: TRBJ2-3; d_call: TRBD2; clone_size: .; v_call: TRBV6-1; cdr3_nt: TGTGCCAGCAGTGGATCTAGCGGGAGAGGAGATACGCAGTATTTT; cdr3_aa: CASSGSSGRGDTQYF
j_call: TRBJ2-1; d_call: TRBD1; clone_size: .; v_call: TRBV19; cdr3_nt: TGTGCCAGTAGTCCCGACGGACAGGGGGGATCCTACAATGAGCAGTTCTTC; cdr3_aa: CASSPDGQGGSYNEQFF
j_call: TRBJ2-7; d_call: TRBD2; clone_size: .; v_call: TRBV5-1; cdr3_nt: TGCGCCAGCAGACCAAGACTAGCGGGAGCGAACGAGCAGTACTTC; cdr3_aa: CASRPRLAGANEQYF
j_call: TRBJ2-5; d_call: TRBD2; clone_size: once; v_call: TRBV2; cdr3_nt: TGTGCCAGCGAGCGGGAGCCAATAACAAGGGGGAGTGAGACCCAGTACTTC; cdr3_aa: CASEREPITRGSETQYF
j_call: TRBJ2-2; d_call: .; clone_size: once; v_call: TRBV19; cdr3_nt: TGTGCCAGTAGTAATCAGGGGAGTTGGAACACCGGGGAGCTGTTTTTT; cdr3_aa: CASSNQGSWNTGELFF
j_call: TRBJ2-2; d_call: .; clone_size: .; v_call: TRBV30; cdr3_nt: TGTGCCTGGAGTGTAGCAGGGAAGGTTTCCGGGGAGCTGTTTTTT; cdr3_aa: CAWSVAGKVSGELFF
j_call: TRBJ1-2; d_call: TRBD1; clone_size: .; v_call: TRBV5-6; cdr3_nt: TGTGCCAGCACCAATGCCAGGGGGCTAACCCTATATTTTGGCTACACCTTC; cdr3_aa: CASTNARGLTLYFGYTF
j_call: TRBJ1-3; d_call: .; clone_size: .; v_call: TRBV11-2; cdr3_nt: TGTGCCAGCAGCTTATCAACGACAAGCAGAAACACCATATATTTT; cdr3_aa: CASSLSTTSRNTIYF
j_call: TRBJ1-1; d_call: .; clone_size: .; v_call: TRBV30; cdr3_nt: TGTGCCTGGAGTGTAGGCGGCCGGGACACTGAAGCTTTCTTT; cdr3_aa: CAWSVGGRDTEAFF
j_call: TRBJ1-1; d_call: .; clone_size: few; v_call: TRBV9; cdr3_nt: TGTGCCAGCAGCGTTAAAAGGGAGTCTGAAGCTTTCTTT; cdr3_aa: CASSVKRESEAFF